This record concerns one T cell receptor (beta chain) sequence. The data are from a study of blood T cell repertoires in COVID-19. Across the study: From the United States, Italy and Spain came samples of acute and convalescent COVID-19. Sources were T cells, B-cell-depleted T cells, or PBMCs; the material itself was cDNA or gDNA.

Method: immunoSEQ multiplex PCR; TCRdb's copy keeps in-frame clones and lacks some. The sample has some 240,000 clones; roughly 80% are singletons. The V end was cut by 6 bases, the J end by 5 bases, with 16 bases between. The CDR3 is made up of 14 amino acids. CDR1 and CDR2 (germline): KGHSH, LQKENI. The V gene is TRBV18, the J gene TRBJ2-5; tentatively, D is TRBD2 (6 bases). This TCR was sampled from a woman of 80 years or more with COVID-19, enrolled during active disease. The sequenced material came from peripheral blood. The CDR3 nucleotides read TGTGCCAGCTCCAGGGACGCGGGGACGGAGACCCAGTACTTC. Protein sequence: CASSRDAGTETQYF.